This TCR beta chain was sequenced for a study of T cells in Graves' hyperthyroidism and ophthalmopathy. Study outcomes and limitations: Ophthalmopathy was identified by the model a median roughly 6.5 months ahead of onset. Most thyroid clonotypes that were expanded above 0.001 also turned up in blood.

This clonotype was seen many times. No antigen is known for it. Regions amplified from RNA transcripts were the TCR beta CDR3 regions. HTBI primers were the set used in a first-round RT-PCR of the TCR CDR3. One entry per CDR3 protein results from TCRdb running MiXCR on the multiplex PCR reads. Of a few hundred thousand distinct CDR3 sequences detected, roughly an eighth appear once; the ten largest clones hold roughly 35%. Material: blood. The receptor was derived from a woman between 35 and 50 years old with Graves' ophthalmopathy.

CDR3 protein: CASSYLGPSYEQYF. CDR3 sequence (DNA): TGTGCCAGCAGTTACTTAGGACCTTCCTACGAGCAGTACTTC. The V and J genes are TRBV6-5 and TRBJ2-7; D uncertain. Germline V lookup: CDR1 MNHEY, CDR2 SVGAGI. CDR3 size: 14 residues. V shed 1 base and J shed 1 base, with 8 bases lying between them.